This section outlines one TCR beta chain sequence together with its context. These data originate in a study of cytomegalovirus exposure and HLA in healthy donors. This CDR3 spans 14 amino acids. Trimming took 2 bases from V and 4 from J, leaving 14 bases between them. Germline V gene sequence: CDR1 GTSNPN, CDR2 SVGIG (reference sequence). The primer mix had 60 Vbeta and 13 Jbeta primers. Profiling relied on immunoSEQ multiplex PCR, and the TCRdb table lists in-frame clones only, not all of them. The repertoire holds about 130,000 clones, with roughly 85% as singletons. The sequencing sample was made of PBMCs. The gene calls are TRBV30 and TRBJ1-2; TRBD1 might be the D (5 bases). This receptor was identified in a woman in her thirties or forties in good health and CMV-seropositive. The CDR3 loop reads CAWSPPGGFYGYTF. Here the CDR3 DNA reads TGTGCCTGGAGTCCCCCGGGGGGATTCTATGGCTACACCTTC.